These 23 T cell receptor beta chains came from one sample sequenced in a study of T cells after yellow fever vaccination. TCRdb used MiXCR to reprocess the 5' RACE reads, holding one entry per CDR3 protein. The sample contains tens of thousands of distinct CDR3 sequences, about 7.7% of which appear only once. The material was CD8+ T cells sorted from PBMCs, obtained on the day of the yellow fever booster vaccination. All receptors come from a man younger than 40 who received the YFV17D yellow fever vaccine.

The chain has TRBV20-1 and TRBJ2-7; D unresolved. The germline gives CDR1 DFQATT, CDR2 SNEGSKA (reference sequence). The CDR3 is 11 amino acids. Trimming took off 0 bases at V and 4 bases at J, with 4 bases between the two ends. CDR3: CSAREAYEQYF. The CDR3 nucleotides read TGCAGTGCTAGAGAGGCATACGAGCAGTACTTC.

On this clonotype itself: Sequence at one end of the junction differs from germline and may be a read error. V usage is TRBV29-1 and J usage is TRBJ2-1; TRBD1 matches at 7 bases. The germline V gene encodes CDR1 SQVTM and CDR2 ANQGSEA. The CDR3 runs to 14 residues. Here the CDR3 reads CSVVGTVLMNEKFF. CDR3 bases: TGCAGCGTTGTTGGGACAGTACTAATGAATGAGAAGTTCTTC.

In its sample, this clonotype was seen many times. The chain combines TRBV27 with TRBJ2-7; 9 bases line up with TRBD2. This CDR3 has 14 amino acids. Germline CDR1 and CDR2: MNHEY and SMNVEV (reference sequence). J gave up 4 bases and V 3 bases, and 4 bases lay outside the gene matches. CDR3: CASSLGGRAYEQYF. The DNA for the CDR3 is TGTGCCAGCAGTTTGGGCGGGAGGGCATACGAGCAGTACTTC.

This clonotype appeared many times. The chain combines TRBV10-1 with TRBJ2-7; D might be TRBD2 (5 bases). The V end lost 4 bases, the J end lost 5 bases, and 6 bases lay between the germline ends. This CDR3 contains 11 residues. Germline CDR1 and CDR2: WNHNN and SYGVQD (reference sequence). The CDR3 sequence: CASSVGNEQYF. CDR3 DNA sequence: TGCGCCAGCAGTGTCGGGAACGAGCAGTACTTC.

This clonotype has a handful of counts. The rearrangement joins TRBV9 to TRBJ1-3; D not resolved. V lost 0 bases to trimming and J lost 1 base, with 8 bases between them. In germline, CDR1 is SGDLS, CDR2 YYNGEE. CDR3 length: 15 amino acids. CDR3 nucleotide sequence: TGTGCCAGCAGCGTAGAAGTGGGTTCTGGAAACACCATATATTTT. This encodes CASSVEVGSGNTIYF.

There are many counts of this clonotype. The chain is built from TRBV7-2 and TRBJ2-1; D unclear. V was clipped by 0 bases and J by 4 bases, with 10 bases between them. CDR1 SGHTA and CDR2 FQGNSA come from the germline V gene. This CDR3 contains 15 residues. The CDR3 bases are TGTGCCAGCAGCTTAGCCCCCACGGAGTACAATGAGCAGTTCTTC. Protein product: CASSLAPTEYNEQFF.

This clonotype was recorded at least ten times. The chain carries TRBV2 and TRBJ2-7; D ambiguous. CDR3 length: 10 amino acids. V lost 6 bases, J lost 3 bases, and 3 bases lay in between. CDR1 is SNHLY and CDR2 is FYNNEI in the germline V gene. The CDR3: CASSHYEQYF. The CDR3 bases are TGTGCCAGCAGCCACTACGAGCAGTACTTC. Drawing the rest from reference TRBV2 and TRBJ2-7, the complete variable domain is EPEVTQTPSHQVTQMGQEVILRCVPISNHLYFYWYRQILGQKVEFLVSFYNNEISEKSEIFDDQFSVERPDGSNFTLKIRSTKLEDSAMYFCASSHYEQYFGPGTRLTVT.

Only a few counts were recorded for this clonotype. The chain couples TRBV9 to TRBJ2-1; TRBD1 matches at 12 bases. This CDR3 contains 15 residues. Germline V gene data show CDR1 as SGDLS and CDR2 as YYNGEE. The V segment lost 3 bases and the J segment 5 bases; nucleotides outside the gene matches: 3. The CDR3 is CASSGGQGAHNEQFF. The CDR3 DNA follows: TGTGCCAGCAGCGGGGGACAGGGGGCCCACAATGAGCAGTTCTTC.

The table lists this clonotype with a few counts. CDR3 loop: CASSPLQTSGRDVYEQYF. The CDR3 coding sequence is TGTGCCAGCAGCCCTCTTCAGACTAGCGGGAGGGACGTCTACGAGCAGTACTTC. This chain joins TRBV27 and TRBJ2-7; 14 bases map to TRBD2. Looked up from germline, CDR1 is MNHEY and CDR2 is SMNVEV (reference sequence). Trimming removed 6 bases from V and 3 bases from J; junction bases left unmatched: 13. The CDR3 sequence is 18 residues long.

This clonotype showed up just a few times. J is TRBJ2-7 and V is TRBV6-1, with TRBD2 identical over 10 bases. V lost 5 bases, J lost 7 bases, and 5 bases stayed unmatched. The CDR3 runs 13 residues. Germline V lookup: CDR1 MNHNS, CDR2 SASEGT. The CDR3 DNA is TGTGCCAGCAGTAGCGGGAGGGCAAATGAGCAGTACTTC. Translated: CASSSGRANEQYF.

This clonotype showed up just a few times. This chain uses TRBV5-1 with TRBJ2-7, with D perhaps TRBD2 (6 bases). The V end lost 0 bases, the J end lost 5 bases, and 15 bases lay between the germline ends. This CDR3 spans 15 amino acids. Germline lookup yields CDR1 SGHRS and CDR2 YFSETQ. Written as DNA, the CDR3 is TGCGCCAGCAGCTTGGGTGCGGGAATCAGACACGAGCAGTACTTC. Amino acid sequence: CASSLGAGIRHEQYF.

The table lists this clonotype with many counts. The rearrangement joins TRBV7-6 to TRBJ2-7; 7 nucleotides agree with TRBD1. Germline V CDR1 and CDR2: SGHVS, FNYEAQ. Trimming at V came to 3 bases and at J to 1 base, leaving 12 bases not matched to a gene. The CDR3 spans 17 residues. This chain's CDR3 is CASSFGANRGFSYEQYF. CDR3 nucleotide sequence: TGTGCCAGCAGCTTCGGAGCGAACAGGGGATTTTCCTACGAGCAGTACTTC. Looking up the rest from reference TRBV7-6 and TRBJ2-7 gives the full variable domain: GAGVSQSPRYKVTKRGQDVALRCDPISGHVSLYWYRQALGQGPEFLTYFNYEAQQDKSGLPNDRFSAERPEGSISTLTIQRTEQRDSAMYRCASSFGANRGFSYEQYFGPGTRLTVT.

This clonotype was seen a few times. V gene TRBV9 combines with J gene TRBJ1-4, with D tentatively TRBD1 (6 bases). CDR1 is SGDLS and CDR2 is YYNGEE in the germline V gene. The CDR3 is 14 amino acids. The V and J ends lost 3 bases and 6 bases respectively, with 12 bases between them. The CDR3 DNA reads as TGTGCCAGCAGCGCAGGGGCCCTGGATGAAAAACTGTTTTTT. Translation: CASSAGALDEKLFF.

V gene TRBV20-1 combines with J gene TRBJ2-7; the match to TRBD2 covers 9 bases. Trimming took 6 bases from V and 6 from J; bases not matched to a gene: 12. CDR1 and CDR2 (germline): DFQATT, SNEGSKA (reference sequence). The CDR3 covers 14 residues. CDR3 sequence reads: CSALRLGTSFEQYF. The DNA of the CDR3 is TGCAGTGCCTTGAGGTTAGGGACTAGCTTCGAGCAGTACTTC.

This chain connects TRBV7-9 to TRBJ1-2, with 9 bases lining up with TRBD1. CDR1 is SEHNR, CDR2 FQNEAQ, per germline (reference sequence). With 7 bases clipped from V and 3 bases from J, the junction kept 6 bases outside the gene matches. There are 14 residues in the CDR3. The CDR3 sequence: CASTGTGGHYGYTF. Here the CDR3 DNA reads TGTGCCAGCACCGGTACAGGGGGCCACTATGGCTACACCTTC.

This clonotype occurred a few times. Germline is not matched at one junction end, which may reflect a read error. The V gene is TRBV7-7, the J gene TRBJ2-3; 12 nucleotides align to TRBD2. This CDR3 region has 16 residues. Germline CDR1 SSHAT, CDR2 FNYEAQ (reference sequence). The chain's CDR3 is CASSPGTSGSTDTQYF. As DNA, the CDR3 is TGTGCTAGCAGCCCGGGGACTAGCGGGAGCACAGATACGCAGTATTTT.

In its sample, this clonotype was seen many times. V usage is TRBV5-1 and J usage is TRBJ2-1; 7 bases map to TRBD1. V dropped 7 bases and J dropped 0; count of bases not matched to a gene: 10. CDR1 and CDR2 (germline): SGHRS, YFSETQ. The CDR3 spans 16 residues. The chain's CDR3 is CASDTGVVSSYNEQFF. The DNA for the CDR3 is TGCGCCAGCGACACAGGGGTGGTTAGCTCCTACAATGAGCAGTTCTTC. The full variable domain, rest sourced from reference TRBV5-1 and TRBJ2-1, is KAGVTQTPRYLIKTRGQQVTLSCSPISGHRSVSWYQQTPGQGLQFLFEYFSETQRNKGNFPGRFSGRQFSNSRSEMNVSTLELGDSALYLCASDTGVVSSYNEQFFGPGTRLTVL.

In its sample, this clonotype was seen many times. This sequence joins TRBV27 and TRBJ1-6, with D unclear. Germline-derived CDR1 and CDR2 are MNHEY and SMNVEV (reference sequence). Between the trimmed V and J ends, which lost 0 bases and 6 bases, there was a span of 9 bases. CDR3 length: 15 amino acids. CDR3 loop: CASSLSGSANSPLHF. The CDR3 region has the DNA TGTGCCAGCAGTTTATCGGGCAGTGCTAATTCACCCCTCCACTTT.

The rearrangement links TRBV4-3 to TRBJ2-7, with a weak D call TRBD2 (5 bases). V lost 3 bases and J lost 1, with 13 bases in between. There are 15 residues in the CDR3. Germline V gene lookup returns CDR1 LGHNA and CDR2 YSLEER. The CDR3 DNA reads as TGCGCCAGCAGCCATGGACTCTACGGATCCTACGAGCAGTACTTC. Translated: CASSHGLYGSYEQYF.

This clonotype was seen only a few times. A read error may explain this, as a much larger clone is one base away. This chain uses TRBV20-1 with TRBJ2-5; perhaps D is TRBD1 or TRBD2 (5 bases each). The CDR3 spans 17 residues. Germline CDR1 DFQATT, CDR2 SNEGSKA (reference sequence). The CDR3 region has the DNA TGCTGTGCTAGAGACCCGGGACGGCGCAACTATAAAGAGACCCAGTACTTC. This codes for CCARDPGRRNYKETQYF.

This clonotype was detected only a few times. The chain links TRBV5-1 to TRBJ2-5, with TRBD2 matching 7 bases. This CDR3 has 14 amino acids. Looked up from germline, CDR1 is SGHRS and CDR2 is YFSETQ. Trimming at V came to 3 bases and at J to 2 bases, leaving 4 bases not matched to a gene. As DNA, the CDR3 is TGCGCCAGCAGCTACCGGGACTATCAAGAGACCCAGTACTTC. This encodes CASSYRDYQETQYF.

This clonotype was seen at least ten times. V usage is TRBV6-6 and J usage is TRBJ1-1; no clear D. The CDR3 covers 13 residues. Trimming pared 2 bases from V and 1 base from J, leaving 5 bases between. Germline V CDR1 and CDR2: MNHNY, SVGAGI (reference sequence). The CDR3 nucleotides read TGTGCCAGCAGTTACGAGGGGAACACTGAAGCTTTCTTT. It encodes CASSYEGNTEAFF.

This clonotype was counted only a few times. The chain is built from TRBV7-8 and TRBJ2-5, with D perhaps assigned TRBD1 or TRBD2 (5 bases each). The CDR3 runs to 10 residues. CDR1 is SGHVS and CDR2 is FQNEAQ in the germline V gene. Trimming pared 5 bases from V and 12 bases from J, leaving 10 bases between. The DNA for the CDR3 is TGTGCCAGCAGCGGGGGTAACAAGTACTTC. Its translation: CASSGGNKYF.